These 6 T cell receptor beta chains originate from one sample sequenced in a study of blood T cell repertoires in COVID-19. The assay was immunoSEQ multiplex PCR, and TCRdb's table has in-frame clones only and misses some. Among approximately 230,000 clones listed, approximately 90% were seen once. The sample was PBMCs or T cells enriched from blood (not recorded which). The receptors originated from a woman in her thirties who had recovered from COVID-19.

The J gene is TRBJ1-6, the V gene TRBV10-3; 9 bases are shared with TRBD1. There are 15 residues in the CDR3. Germline CDR1 ENHRY, CDR2 SYGVKD. The J segment lost 9 bases and the V segment lost 0 bases, leaving 3 bases of the junction unmatched. CDR3 nucleotide sequence: TGTGCCATCAGTGAGTCTGGACAGGGGACTTCACCCCTCCACTTT. Translating it yields CAISESGQGTSPLHF.

The V gene is TRBV28, the J gene TRBJ1-4, with D tentatively TRBD1 (6 bases). Looked up from germline, CDR1 is MDHEN and CDR2 is SYDVKM. This CDR3 is built from 14 residues. V dropped 6 bases and J dropped 8 bases, with 16 bases sitting between them. CDR3 bases: TGTGCCAGCAGCTGGTTAGGGGGGGAGGAAAAACTGTTTTTT. Its translation is CASSWLGGEEKLFF.

V and J are TRBV19 and TRBJ1-1; the match to TRBD1 covers 8 bases. Trimming removed 7 bases from V and 3 bases from J; junction bases left unmatched: 10. The CDR3 spans 15 residues. Germline CDR1 reads LNHDA; CDR2 reads SQIVND (reference sequence). In DNA, the CDR3 is TGTGCCAGTATGGAATTAGGGACAGGACACACTGAAGCTTTCTTT. Protein: CASMELGTGHTEAFF. Together with reference TRBV19 and TRBJ1-1, the CDR3 gives the full variable domain: DGGITQSPKYLFRKEGQNVTLSCEQNLNHDAMYWYRQDPGQGLRLIYYSQIVNDFQKGDIAEGYSVSREKKESFPLTVTSAQKNPTAFYLCASMELGTGHTEAFFGQGTRLTVV.

The chain employs TRBV10-2 and TRBJ2-1, with 12 nucleotides matching TRBD2. Trimming removed 8 bases from V and 7 bases from J; junction bases left unmatched: 21. CDR3 size: 19 residues. CDR1 is WSHSY, CDR2 SAAADI, per germline. CDR3 sequence (DNA): TGCGCCAGCTACCCCCCTACCTATCGAGGACTAGCGGGAAGGAATGAGCAGTTCTTC. Translating gives CASYPPTYRGLAGRNEQFF.

This chain connects TRBV10-3 to TRBJ2-1; TRBD2 agrees at 11 bases. The CDR3 is 19 amino acids. CDR1 and CDR2 from the germline V gene are ENHRY and SYGVKD. Trimming took 0 bases from V and 7 from J; bases not matched to a gene: 14. As DNA, the CDR3 is TGTGCCATCAGTGAGTCAGGATTAGCGGGAGGGCCCCGGGGGAATGAGCAGTTCTTC. As protein: CAISESGLAGGPRGNEQFF.

The sample holds a few counts of this clone. The chain recombines TRBV6-5 with TRBJ1-1; D gene uncertain. Trimming took off 6 bases at V and 4 bases at J, with 12 bases between the two ends. The germline V gene has CDR1 MNHEY and CDR2 SVGAGI. CDR3 length: 13 amino acids. CDR3 nucleotide sequence: TGTGCCAGCAGAAGAGGGCTTGGCACTGAAGCTTTCTTT. Encoded protein: CASRRGLGTEAFF.